This T cell receptor (beta chain) was observed in a study of cytomegalovirus exposure and HLA in healthy donors. Overall study findings and caveats: High specificity and sensitivity for cytomegalovirus status were reported for the classifier.

This clone was detected a few times. The antigen remains unidentified. Assay used: immunoSEQ multiplex PCR; TCRdb lists only in-frame clones, some missing. The sample has approximately 230,000 clones, approximately 84% seen once. This CDR3 has 16 residues. V was clipped by 0 bases and J by 5 bases, with 14 bases between them. From germline, CDR1 is MNHNS and CDR2 SASEGT. The origin of this receptor is a man between 18 and 29 years old in good health and CMV-seropositive. This chain uses TRBV6-1 with TRBJ1-5; no clear D gene. Sequenced material: PBMCs. In DNA, the CDR3 is TGTGCCAGCAGTGAAGCAATTGCCAGAAGGTATCAGCCCCAGCATTTT. Residues: CASSEAIARRYQPQHF.